Listed below are T cell receptor beta chains from one sample, sequenced in a study of radiotherapy plus CTLA-4 blockade in lung cancer. Assay: immunoSEQ multiplex PCR; the TCRdb copy retains only in-frame clones and omits some. The table lists 40,000 to 45,000 clones, 60% to 80% of them singletons. The material sequenced was peripheral blood, taken from a patient treated with radiotherapy plus ipilimumab. The receptors were gathered from a human donor with non-small cell lung cancer who had stable disease on radiotherapy plus ipilimumab. Both conserved end residues are part of each CDR3. The order of the fields is D gene, V gene, clone size, CDR3 length, J gene, CDR3 protein, CDR3 DNA. A D gene is named only where the DNA matches it firmly. Clone size, where shown, is once, few, many, or a class for clones that have expanded.

.	TRBV30	.	13	TRBJ1-2	CAWRITGSGGYTF	TGTGCCTGGAGGATTACAGGGAGCGGCGGCTACACCTTC
.	TRBV18	.	13	TRBJ1-4	CASSPYTNEKLFF	TGTGCCAGCTCACCTTATACTAATGAAAAACTGTTTTTT
.	TRBV10-3	.	12	TRBJ1-1	CAIGRQVSEAFF	TGTGCCATCGGAAGGCAGGTTTCTGAAGCTTTCTTT
.	TRBV5-1	.	14	TRBJ1-2	CASSLVGDKAGYTF	TGCGCCAGCAGCTTGGTAGGCGACAAGGCTGGCTACACCTTC
TRBD1	TRBV6-6	.	14	TRBJ1-5	CASSRQGENQPQHF	TGTGCCAGCAGTCGACAGGGGGAAAATCAGCCCCAGCATTTT
TRBD1	TRBV5-4	.	15	TRBJ2-1	CASSLGTGAVNEQFF	TGTGCCAGCAGCTTGGGGACAGGGGCAGTGAATGAGCAGTTCTTC
.	TRBV6-5	.	14	TRBJ2-7	CASSPRRYSYEQYF	TGTGCCAGCAGTCCCCGCAGGTACTCCTACGAGCAGTACTTC
TRBD1	TRBV20-1	.	10	TRBJ1-2	CATGNYGYTF	TGTGCGACAGGGAACTATGGCTACACCTTC
.	TRBV7-2	.	15	TRBJ2-2	CASSTRPANTGELFF	TGTGCCAGCAGCACGCGTCCCGCTAACACCGGGGAGCTGTTTTTT
.	TRBV19	.	15	TRBJ2-3	CASHKAAGKIDTQYF	TGTGCCAGCCACAAGGCGGCAGGGAAGATAGATACGCAGTATTTT
.	TRBV27	.	14	TRBJ1-1	CASRKQGDYTEAFF	TGTGCCAGCAGAAAACAGGGAGATTACACTGAAGCTTTCTTT
.	TRBV10-3	.	15	TRBJ2-3	CAISESPLGTDTQYF	TGTGCCATCAGTGAGTCTCCACTGGGCACAGATACGCAGTATTTT
.	TRBV25-1	.	13	TRBJ1-2	CASSEEGNYGYTF	TGTGCCAGCAGTGAGGAGGGGAACTATGGCTACACCTTC
.	TRBV11-3	few	14	TRBJ1-1	CASSLRSGDTEAFF	TGTGCCAGCAGCTTAAGATCAGGGGACACTGAAGCTTTCTTT
.	TRBV7-2	.	13	TRBJ1-1	CASSLSGGGEAFF	TGTGCCAGCAGCTTATCGGGGGGTGGCGAAGCTTTCTTT
TRBD1	TRBV6-5	few	13	TRBJ1-1	CASSFFGQGEAFF	TGTGCCAGCAGTTTCTTCGGACAGGGTGAAGCTTTCTTT
.	TRBV5-1	.	13	TRBJ1-1	CASRQTGSTEAFF	TGCGCCAGCAGACAGACAGGAAGCACTGAAGCTTTCTTT
TRBD1	TRBV18	.	14	TRBJ1-5	CASSPGQGYQPQHF	TGTGCCAGCTCACCGGGACAGGGCTATCAGCCCCAGCATTTT
.	TRBV14	few	12	TRBJ2-2	CASSQAAGELFF	TGTGCCAGCAGCCAAGCAGCCGGGGAGCTGTTTTTT
TRBD2	TRBV10-2	few	15	TRBJ2-3	CASSVQRGGTDTQYF	TGCGCCAGCAGTGTTCAGCGGGGGGGCACAGATACGCAGTATTTT
.	TRBV5-1	.	15	TRBJ2-3	CASSLEGGPTDTQYF	TGCGCCAGCAGCTTGGAGGGGGGGCCCACAGATACGCAGTATTTT